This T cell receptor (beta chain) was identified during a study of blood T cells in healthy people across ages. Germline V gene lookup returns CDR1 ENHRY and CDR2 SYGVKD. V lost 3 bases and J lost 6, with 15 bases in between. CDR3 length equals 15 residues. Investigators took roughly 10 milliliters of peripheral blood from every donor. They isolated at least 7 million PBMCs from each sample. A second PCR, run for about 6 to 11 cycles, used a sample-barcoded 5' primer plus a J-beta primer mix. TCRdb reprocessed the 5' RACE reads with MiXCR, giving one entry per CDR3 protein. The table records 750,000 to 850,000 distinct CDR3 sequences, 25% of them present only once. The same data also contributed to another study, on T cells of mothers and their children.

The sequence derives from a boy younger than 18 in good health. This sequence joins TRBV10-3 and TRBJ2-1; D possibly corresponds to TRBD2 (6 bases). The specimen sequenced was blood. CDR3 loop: CAISDWDSQINEQFF. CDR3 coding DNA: TGTGCCATCAGTGACTGGGACTCGCAAATCAATGAGCAGTTCTTC.